Below, 26 T cell receptor beta chains from the same sample are listed, as sequenced in a study of OX40 agonist ivuxolimab in advanced cancers. Libraries were prepared by immunoSEQ multiplex PCR; TCRdb keeps only in-frame clonotypes and omits some of them. The sample contains over 55,000 clones, around 83% of which appear only once. The sequencing here drew on CD4+ or CD8+ T cells sorted from blood, taken in a trial of the OX40 agonist ivuxolimab. The receptors shown here come from an adult with an advanced solid tumor such as melanoma, head and neck, liver or kidney cancer.

The gene calls are TRBV7-3 and TRBJ2-3; 7 nucleotides match TRBD2. The CDR3 runs to 16 residues. The trim removed 1 base at V and 4 bases at J, leaving 8 bases unmatched. CDR1 and CDR2 from the germline V gene are SGHTA and FQGTGA. The CDR3 region is CASSLRVGGGADTQYF. CDR3 DNA: TGTGCCAGCAGCTTAAGAGTGGGCGGGGGTGCAGATACGCAGTATTTT.

The genes are TRBV28 and TRBJ1-2; 8 bases line up with TRBD1. The ends lost 3 bases at V and 8 bases at J; junction bases unmatched: 11. Germline CDR1 and CDR2: MDHEN and SYDVKM. The CDR3 length is 15 residues. DNA for the CDR3: TGTGCCAGCAGTTTCCCCCTTGCCAGGGGGCAAGGCTACACCTTC. The encoded protein is CASSFPLARGQGYTF.

The genes are TRBV4-1 and TRBJ1-2, with 7 bases fitting TRBD1. V was pared by 3 bases and J by 5 bases, with 9 bases of the junction left unmatched. The germline V gene encodes CDR1 MGHRA and CDR2 YSYEKL. The CDR3 is 15 amino acids. CDR3 sequence (DNA): TGCGCCAGCAGCCAGGTTGAGGGGGCCCCTTATGGCTACACCTTC. It codes for CASSQVEGAPYGYTF.

J is TRBJ1-4 and V is TRBV7-8; a possible D gene is TRBD1 (5 bases). Germline lookup yields CDR1 SGHVS and CDR2 FQNEAQ. This CDR3 region has 15 residues. Deletions cut 3 bases from V and 3 bases from J, with 11 bases between. The CDR3 is CASSLNQGSNEKLFF. The CDR3 DNA reads as TGTGCCAGCAGCTTGAATCAGGGTTCTAATGAAAAACTGTTTTTT.

This sequence joins TRBV7-2 and TRBJ1-1; 8 bases line up with TRBD1. Germline V gene data show CDR1 as SGHTA and CDR2 as FQGNSA. The CDR3 has 15 amino acids. Losses at the gene ends were 3 bases for V and 5 bases for J; bases not matched to a gene: 8. The CDR3 loop is CASSFPNRGRTEAFF. CDR3 sequence (DNA): TGTGCCAGCAGCTTCCCCAACAGGGGGAGGACTGAAGCTTTCTTT.

CDR3 loop: CASSLEGAQTDTQYF. In DNA form, the CDR3 reads TGTGCCAGCAGCTTAGAGGGGGCGCAGACAGATACGCAGTATTTT. The chain links TRBV11-2 to TRBJ2-3; weak D call: TRBD1 (6 bases). Between the trimmed V and J ends, which lost 0 bases and 3 bases, there was a span of 10 bases. The V gene's germline CDR1 is SGHAT and CDR2 FQNNGV. The CDR3 has 15 amino acids.

CDR3 sequence: CASSVSTAISGNTIYF. The DNA of the CDR3 is TGTGCCAGCAGTGTGTCGACAGCCATCTCTGGAAACACCATATATTTT. The chain combines TRBV6-1 with TRBJ1-3; D is perhaps TRBD1 (5 bases). The V gene lost 4 bases and the J gene lost 0 bases, with 13 bases spanning the gap. CDR3 size: 16 residues. Germline loops: CDR1 MNHNS, CDR2 SASEGT.

The chain employs TRBV19 and TRBJ1-4, with 7 bases matching TRBD1. The CDR3 is 18 amino acids. Germline V gene lookup returns CDR1 LNHDA and CDR2 SQIVND (reference sequence). V shed 5 bases, J shed 6 bases, and the junction held 18 bases outside the gene matches. The CDR3 here is CASSPTQVVGTAHEKLFF. Written as DNA, the CDR3 is TGTGCCAGTAGTCCCACCCAGGTGGTGGGGACAGCGCATGAAAAACTGTTTTTT.

The J gene is TRBJ2-1, the V gene TRBV6-1, with TRBD2 matching over 8 bases. V trimming: 5 bases; J trimming: 6 bases; junction bases outside the gene matches: 6. The CDR3 spans 14 residues. Germline CDR1 reads MNHNS; CDR2 reads SASEGT. CDR3 region: CASSPRTSINEQFF. CDR3 nucleotide sequence: TGTGCCAGCAGTCCGCGGACTAGCATCAATGAGCAGTTCTTC.

This rearrangement joins TRBV4-1 to TRBJ2-1; D may correspond to TRBD1 or TRBD2 (6 bases each). This CDR3 has 17 residues. V lost 0 bases and J 5 bases, leaving 17 bases between the germline ends. CDR1 is MGHRA and CDR2 is YSYEKL in the germline V gene. The CDR3 protein is CASSQEGGRPRDNEQFF. The CDR3, as DNA: TGCGCCAGCAGCCAAGAGGGGGGCAGGCCCAGGGACAATGAGCAGTTCTTC.

As concerns this clone: Distinct nucleotide sequences in the sample also encode this CDR3. The V gene is TRBV19, the J gene TRBJ1-2; 8 nucleotides match TRBD1. Germline values: CDR1 LNHDA, CDR2 SQIVND (reference sequence). This CDR3 comprises 15 residues. The trim removed 3 bases at V and 3 bases at J, leaving 6 bases unmatched. The CDR3 nucleotides read TGTGCCAGTAGTATTGGAAGACAGGGGCACTATGGCTACACCTTC. Translated, it gives CASSIGRQGHYGYTF.

The V and J genes are TRBV9 and TRBJ2-5, with D perhaps TRBD1 (5 bases). Trimming removed 3 bases from V and 3 bases from J, with 12 bases in between. There are 14 residues in the CDR3. Looked up from germline, CDR1 is SGDLS and CDR2 is YYNGEE. This CDR3 is CASSAHRYEETQYF. In nucleotides, the CDR3 is TGTGCCAGCAGCGCCCACAGGTACGAAGAGACCCAGTACTTC.

The chain has TRBV18 and TRBJ1-2; D is ambiguous. Germline CDR1 reads KGHSH; CDR2 reads LQKENI. This CDR3 comprises 15 residues. V was pared by 3 bases and J by 5 bases, with 16 bases between. CDR3 DNA: TGTGCCAGCTCACCGCGGGGAGAGATCGGGTATGGCTACACCTTC. As protein: CASSPRGEIGYGYTF.

Points on this clone: At one end the junction does not follow the germline gene, possibly because of a read error. V and J are TRBV2 and TRBJ2-7; TRBD2 matches at 10 bases. The CDR3 loop spans 12 amino acids. The germline gives CDR1 SNHLY, CDR2 FYNNEI. CDR3 region: CASSAELAGRSF. The CDR3 DNA is TGTGCCAGCAGTGCTGAACTAGCGGGGCGTTCTTTC.

V gene TRBV7-3 combines with J gene TRBJ2-6, with a weak D call TRBD1 (6 bases). The CDR3 contains 15 residues. Per the germline V gene, CDR1 is SGHTA and CDR2 is FQGTGA. V dropped 2 bases and J dropped 7 bases, with 12 bases sitting between them. The CDR3 loop reads CASSLERGTANVLTF. As DNA, the CDR3 is TGTGCCAGCAGCTTAGAGAGAGGGACAGCCAACGTCCTGACTTTC.

CDR3 nucleotide sequence: TGTGCCAGCAGCTTGGACATGATCTACGAGCAGTACTTC. Encoded protein: CASSLDMIYEQYF. This chain links TRBV7-9 with TRBJ2-7, with D maybe TRBD1 (5 bases). This CDR3 has 13 amino acids. V lost 3 bases and J 3 bases, leaving 9 bases between the germline ends. The germline CDR1 and CDR2 sequences are SEHNR and FQNEAQ (reference sequence).

The rearrangement uses TRBV19 and TRBJ2-2; TRBD1 matches 10 bases. Germline V gene sequence: CDR1 LNHDA, CDR2 SQIVND (reference sequence). With V trimmed by 2 bases and J by 4 bases, 7 bases remained unmatched. The CDR3 spans 17 residues. Written as DNA, the CDR3 is TGTGCCAGTAGTATACCCGACAGGGGGCATGGCACCGGGGAGCTGTTTTTT. Its translation: CASSIPDRGHGTGELFF.

This chain uses TRBV5-1 with TRBJ2-7, with TRBD2 matching 13 bases. This CDR3 spans 15 amino acids. V lost 2 bases to trimming and J lost 6 bases; unmatched junction nucleotides: 5. Germline CDR1 is SGHRS and CDR2 is YFSETQ. CDR3 sequence (DNA): TGCGCCAGCAGCTTACTAGCGGGGGGGACACCCGAGCAGTACTTC. Translated, it gives CASSLLAGGTPEQYF.

V is TRBV5-8 and J is TRBJ1-5, with D maybe TRBD1 (5 bases). This CDR3 is built from 15 residues. Germline V CDR1 and CDR2: SGHTS, YDEGEE. V was cut by 2 bases and J by 6 bases, with 15 bases left in between. CDR3 loop: CASSFKRAGSQPQHF. CDR3 DNA sequence: TGTGCCAGCAGCTTTAAGAGGGCAGGGTCTCAGCCCCAGCATTTT.

In this sample, this clone turned up once. V usage is TRBV19 and J usage is TRBJ2-5; 9 bases are a match to TRBD1. Germline V lookup: CDR1 LNHDA, CDR2 SQIVND (reference sequence). The J segment lost 4 bases and the V segment lost 5 bases, leaving 11 bases of the junction unmatched. This CDR3 has 16 residues. The CDR3 here is CASSGSGTGFRETQYF. As DNA, the CDR3 is TGTGCCAGTAGTGGCTCCGGGACAGGGTTTCGAGAGACCCAGTACTTC.

This chain connects TRBV27 to TRBJ2-1; 8 positions match TRBD2. The ends lost 0 bases at V and 4 bases at J; junction bases unmatched: 5. The CDR3 is made up of 16 amino acids. CDR1 and CDR2 (germline): MNHEY, SMNVEV (reference sequence). The CDR3 region has the DNA TGTGCCAGCAGTTTATCTCCCGGGGGGGGGTACAATGAGCAGTTCTTC. Amino acid sequence: CASSLSPGGGYNEQFF.

V is TRBV7-2 and J is TRBJ2-3, with D perhaps assigned TRBD1 or TRBD2 (5 bases each). The germline V gene has CDR1 SGHTA and CDR2 FQGNSA. Trimming removed 4 bases at V and 2 bases at J, with 13 bases between. The CDR3 contains 15 residues. The chain's CDR3 is CASSSVRGATDTQYF. The CDR3 DNA reads TGTGCCAGCAGCTCCGTAAGGGGAGCCACAGATACGCAGTATTTT. Full variable domain (rest looked up from reference TRBV7-2 and TRBJ2-3): GAGVSQSPSNKVTEKGKDVELRCDPISGHTALYWYRQSLGQGLEFLIYFQGNSAPDKSGLPSDRFSAERTGGSVSTLTIQRTQQEDSAVYLCASSSVRGATDTQYFGPGTRLTVL.

This chain joins TRBV18 and TRBJ2-7, with D tentatively TRBD2 (7 bases). Germline assignment: CDR1 KGHSH and CDR2 LQKENI. The V end lost 8 bases, the J end lost 2 bases, and 13 bases lay between the germline ends. CDR3 length: 13 residues. CDR3 in amino acids: CASRGAGPYEQYF. CDR3 sequence (DNA): TGTGCCAGCCGGGGGGCAGGGCCCTACGAGCAGTACTTC.

The chain couples TRBV18 to TRBJ1-1; tentatively, D is TRBD1 (5 bases). CDR3 size: 14 residues. V was trimmed by 1 base and J by 1 base, leaving 7 bases between them. In germline, CDR1 is KGHSH, CDR2 LQKENI. The DNA of the CDR3 is TGTGCCAGCTCACCACTCAGGGAGAACACTGAAGCTTTCTTT. Protein sequence: CASSPLRENTEAFF.

The CDR3 protein is CASATVGVNTGELFF. The CDR3 region has the DNA TGTGCCAGTGCCACCGTTGGGGTTAACACCGGGGAGCTGTTTTTT. The chain couples TRBV19 to TRBJ2-2; D is undetermined. From germline, CDR1 is LNHDA and CDR2 SQIVND (reference sequence). Trimming pared 8 bases from V and 2 bases from J, leaving 15 bases between. This CDR3 has 15 amino acids.

The chain combines TRBV11-1 with TRBJ2-2; the match to TRBD2 covers 15 bases. The CDR3 is made up of 17 amino acids. The germline CDR1 and CDR2 sequences are SGHAT and FQDESV (reference sequence). V was pared by 0 bases and J by 6 bases, with 2 bases of the junction left unmatched. CDR3 residues: CASSLARTSGGAGELFF. Written as DNA, the CDR3 is TGTGCCAGCAGCTTAGCCCGGACTAGCGGGGGGGCCGGGGAGCTGTTTTTT.